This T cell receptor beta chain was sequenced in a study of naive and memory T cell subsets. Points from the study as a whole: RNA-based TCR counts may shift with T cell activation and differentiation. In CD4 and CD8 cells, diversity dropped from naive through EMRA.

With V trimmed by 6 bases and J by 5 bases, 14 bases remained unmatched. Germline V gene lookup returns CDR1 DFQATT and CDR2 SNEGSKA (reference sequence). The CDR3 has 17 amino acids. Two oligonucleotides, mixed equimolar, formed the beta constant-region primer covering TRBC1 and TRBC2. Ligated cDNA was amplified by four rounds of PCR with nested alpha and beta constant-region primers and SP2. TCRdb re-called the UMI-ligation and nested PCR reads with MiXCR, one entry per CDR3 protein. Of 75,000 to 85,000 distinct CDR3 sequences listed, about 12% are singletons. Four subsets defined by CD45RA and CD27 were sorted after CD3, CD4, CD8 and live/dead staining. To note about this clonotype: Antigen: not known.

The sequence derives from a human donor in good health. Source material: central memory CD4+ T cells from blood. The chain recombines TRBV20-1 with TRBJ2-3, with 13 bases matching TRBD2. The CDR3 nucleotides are TGCAGTGCGACGACACGTGGACTAGCGGGAGTTGGAGATACGCAGTATTTT. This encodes CSATTRGLAGVGDTQYF.